Detailed here is one T cell receptor (beta chain). At one end the junction does not follow the germline gene, possibly because of a read error. Time point here: pretreatment peripheral blood. Germline V gene sequence: CDR1 SSHAT, CDR2 FNYEAQ (reference sequence). This CDR3 is built from 19 residues. This record comes from a study of PD-L1 blockade in urothelial cancer. About the research overall: The study recovered a median of 141,255 T cells per blood sample.

Repertoires were generated with immunoSEQ multiplex PCR, while TCRdb's copy carries only in-frame clones and drops some. The sample yields 50,000 or so clones, about 80% seen once. This clonotype originated in a middle-aged man with urothelial cancer. Sequencing used PBMCs, obtained around atezolizumab (anti-PD-L1) treatment. The rearrangement joins TRBV7-7 to TRBJ1-4; 8 bases line up with TRBD1. The CDR3 nucleotides read TGTGCTAGCAGCAGGAGGTTGACAGGGGCCGCCGCAACTAATGAAAAACTGTTTTTT. Protein: CASSRRLTGAAATNEKLFF.